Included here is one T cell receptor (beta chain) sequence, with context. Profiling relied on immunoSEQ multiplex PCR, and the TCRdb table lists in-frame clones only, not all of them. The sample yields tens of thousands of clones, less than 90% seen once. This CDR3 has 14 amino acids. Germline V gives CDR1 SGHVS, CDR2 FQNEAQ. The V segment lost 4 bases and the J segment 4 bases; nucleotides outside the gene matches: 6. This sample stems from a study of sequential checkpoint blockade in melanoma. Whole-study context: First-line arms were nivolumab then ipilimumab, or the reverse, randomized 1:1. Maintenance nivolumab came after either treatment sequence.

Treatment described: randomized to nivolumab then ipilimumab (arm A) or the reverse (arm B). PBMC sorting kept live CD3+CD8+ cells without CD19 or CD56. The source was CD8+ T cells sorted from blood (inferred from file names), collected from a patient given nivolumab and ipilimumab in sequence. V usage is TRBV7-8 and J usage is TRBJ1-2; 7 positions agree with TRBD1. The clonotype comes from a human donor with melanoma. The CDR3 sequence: CASSSGTEFYGYTF. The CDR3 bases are TGTGCCAGCAGCTCCGGGACAGAATTCTATGGCTACACCTTC.